These 11 T cell receptor beta chains share one sample of origin, sequenced in a study of T cells in Graves' hyperthyroidism and ophthalmopathy. There were TCR beta CDR3 regions amplified from RNA transcripts. The TCR CDR3 was amplified in a first-round RT-PCR using the HTBI primer set. From the multiplex PCR reads, TCRdb called clonotypes with MiXCR, one entry per CDR3 protein. Of under 350,000 distinct CDR3 sequences listed, roughly 18% were seen once; the top ten hold about 53%. The sequenced sample consisted of blood. The receptors come from a woman between 45 and 65 years old with Graves' hyperthyroidism.

This clonotype has only a few counts. CDR3 bases: TGTGCCAGCAGGGAGACAGGGGGGAACACTGAAGCTTTCTTT. Amino acids: CASRETGGNTEAFF. This chain uses TRBV27 with TRBJ1-1; 9 positions match TRBD1. Trimming removed 6 bases from V and 1 base from J; junction bases left unmatched: 3. The CDR3 runs to 14 residues. Germline CDR1 and CDR2: MNHEY and SMNVEV (reference sequence).

This clonotype came up many times. V is TRBV5-1 and J is TRBJ2-1; 8 positions agree with TRBD1. CDR1 and CDR2 (germline): SGHRS, YFSETQ. The CDR3 runs 15 residues. With 4 bases clipped from V and 2 bases from J, the junction kept 5 bases outside the gene matches. The chain's CDR3 is CASSKGQETYNEQFF. The CDR3 DNA reads as TGCGCCAGCAGCAAGGGACAGGAGACCTACAATGAGCAGTTCTTC. Full variable domain (remainder filled in from reference TRBV5-1 and TRBJ2-1): KAGVTQTPRYLIKTRGQQVTLSCSPISGHRSVSWYQQTPGQGLQFLFEYFSETQRNKGNFPGRFSGRQFSNSRSEMNVSTLELGDSALYLCASSKGQETYNEQFFGPGTRLTVL.

The table lists this clonotype with a few counts. This sequence joins TRBV7-9 and TRBJ1-5, with TRBD1 matching over 8 bases. Germline CDR1 and CDR2: SEHNR and FQNEAQ (reference sequence). CDR3 length: 16 residues. After removal of 5 bases from V and 2 bases from J, the junction contained 8 bases not matched to a gene. This chain's CDR3 is CASSPPGGGGNQPQHF. In nucleotides, the CDR3 is TGTGCCAGCAGCCCCCCAGGGGGCGGCGGCAATCAGCCCCAGCATTTT.

The V call is TRBV10-3, the J call TRBJ2-7; 12 nucleotides align to TRBD1. CDR3 size: 14 residues. Germline V lookup: CDR1 ENHRY, CDR2 SYGVKD. V lost 6 bases to trimming and J lost 7 bases; unmatched junction nucleotides: 7. CDR3 DNA sequence: TGTGCCATCAGACCGGGACAGGGGGCGGGGGAGCAGTACTTC. Protein product: CAIRPGQGAGEQYF.

This clonotype was seen at least ten times. As DNA, the CDR3 is TGTGCCAGCAGCCGACTGGCAGGGGGGGAGACCCAGTACTTC. As protein: CASSRLAGGETQYF. The chain links TRBV3-1 to TRBJ2-5; a weak D match, TRBD1 (7 bases). Germline-derived CDR1 and CDR2 are LGHDT and YNNKEL (reference sequence). V was shortened by 4 bases and J by 5 bases, with 14 bases between the two germline ends. The CDR3 spans 14 residues.

The chain employs TRBV20-1 and TRBJ1-2; 8 bases fit TRBD1. The CDR3 consists of 13 residues. V lost 6 bases, J lost 2 bases, and 5 bases stayed unmatched. Germline CDR1 and CDR2: DFQATT and SNEGSKA (reference sequence). The CDR3 nucleotides are TGCAGTGCCAAACAGGGGGGAAACTATGGCTACACCTTC. Its protein product is CSAKQGGNYGYTF.

This clonotype was observed a handful of times. The rearrangement links TRBV7-9 to TRBJ2-3; 12 nucleotides match TRBD2. Germline V gene data show CDR1 as SEHNR and CDR2 as FQNEAQ (reference sequence). The CDR3 covers 17 residues. The junction had 13 bases not matched to a gene; V was cut back by 6 bases and J by 6 bases. The CDR3 region has the DNA TGTGCCAGCAGTCTGACTAGCGGGAGACCCGGGGGGGATACGCAGTATTTT. Amino acids: CASSLTSGRPGGDTQYF.

At least ten counts were recorded for this clonotype. The chain joins TRBV11-2 to TRBJ1-6, with D uncertain. The V gene's germline CDR1 is SGHAT and CDR2 FQNNGV. The V and J ends lost 1 base and 8 bases respectively, with 15 bases between them. The CDR3 loop spans 16 amino acids. This CDR3 is CASSLVSGPPDSPLHF. DNA of the CDR3: TGTGCCAGCAGCTTAGTTTCCGGCCCACCGGATTCACCCCTCCACTTT.

The J gene is TRBJ2-1, the V gene TRBV20-1; D may be TRBD1 or TRBD2 (5 bases each). Trimming took 0 bases from V and 7 from J, leaving 10 bases between them. CDR3 size: 13 residues. CDR1 is DFQATT, CDR2 SNEGSKA, per germline (reference sequence). CDR3 nucleotides: TGCAGTGCTAGAGATCCCGGGACGAATGAGCAGTTCTTC. Protein product: CSARDPGTNEQFF.

Comments on this clonotype: A much more abundant neighbour one base away suggests this may be a read error. This rearrangement joins TRBV12-3 or TRBV12-4 to TRBJ1-1, with D tentatively TRBD1 (5 bases). V was pared by 8 bases and J by 2 bases, with 12 bases between. CDR3 size: 13 residues. CDR3 protein: CASGWGPNTEAFF. In DNA, the CDR3 is TGTGCCAGCGGTTGGGGACCTAACACTGAAGCTTTCTTT.

This clonotype was observed at least ten times. The rearrangement joins TRBV20-1 to TRBJ1-4; no definite D call. Between the trimmed V and J ends, which lost 2 bases and 3 bases, there was a span of 13 bases. Germline CDR1 and CDR2: DFQATT and SNEGSKA (reference sequence). The CDR3 runs to 15 residues. CDR3 sequence reads: CSARLFGGANEKLFF. The CDR3 nucleotides read TGCAGTGCTAGACTCTTTGGTGGAGCTAATGAAAAACTGTTTTTT.